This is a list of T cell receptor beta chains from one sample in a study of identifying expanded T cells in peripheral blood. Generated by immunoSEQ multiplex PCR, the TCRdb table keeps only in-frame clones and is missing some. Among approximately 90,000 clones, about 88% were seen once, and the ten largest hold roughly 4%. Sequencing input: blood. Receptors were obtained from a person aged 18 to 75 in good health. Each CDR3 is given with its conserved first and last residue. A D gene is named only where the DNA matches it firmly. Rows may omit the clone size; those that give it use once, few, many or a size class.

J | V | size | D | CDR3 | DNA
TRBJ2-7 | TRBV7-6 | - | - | CASSLRGSGYEQYF | TGTGCCAGCAGCTTGAGGGGTTCGGGCTACGAGCAGTACTTC
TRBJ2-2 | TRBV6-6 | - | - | CASTRQGGGELFF | TGTGCCAGCACGAGACAGGGAGGCGGGGAGCTGTTTTTT
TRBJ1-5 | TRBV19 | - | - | CASSMAVSNQPQHF | TGTGCCAGTAGTATGGCAGTGAGCAATCAGCCCCAGCATTTT
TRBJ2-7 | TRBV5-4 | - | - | CASSLFTSYEQYF | TGTGCCAGCAGCTTGTTCACGTCCTACGAGCAGTACTTC
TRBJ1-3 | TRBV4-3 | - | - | CASSQDSQGRGNTIYF | TGCGCCAGCAGCCAAGATAGCCAGGGTCGTGGAAACACCATATATTTT
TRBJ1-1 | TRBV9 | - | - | CASSVEGVGRKNTEAFF | TGTGCCAGCAGCGTAGAAGGGGTCGGTCGCAAGAACACTGAAGCTTTCTTT
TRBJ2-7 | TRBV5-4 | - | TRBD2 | CASRATSGDYEQYF | TGTGCCAGCAGGGCGACTAGCGGAGACTACGAGCAGTACTTC
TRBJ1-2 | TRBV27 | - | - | CASAGQATSNYGYTF | TGTGCCAGCGCCGGCCAGGCGACGTCGAACTATGGCTACACCTTC
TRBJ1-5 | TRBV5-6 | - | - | CASSLFGGREQPQHF | TGTGCCAGCAGCTTGTTCGGTGGTAGGGAACAGCCCCAGCATTTT
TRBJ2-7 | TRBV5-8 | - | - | CASSLYGTEQYF | TGTGCCAGCAGCTTGTATGGCACAGAGCAGTACTTC
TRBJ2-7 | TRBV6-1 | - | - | CASRGGYPAYEQYF | TGTGCCAGCCGGGGCGGGTACCCCGCCTACGAGCAGTACTTC
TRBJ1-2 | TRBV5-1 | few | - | CASKTREPGGYTF | TGCGCCAGTAAGACAAGGGAACCAGGAGGCTACACCTTC
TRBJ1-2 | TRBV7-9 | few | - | CASSLRALEPRGYTF | TGTGCCAGCAGCCTCAGGGCTCTAGAGCCCCGGGGCTACACCTTC
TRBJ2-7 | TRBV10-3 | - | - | CATATLPEGLYEQYF | TGTGCCACCGCGACCCTGCCAGAGGGCCTTTACGAGCAGTACTTC
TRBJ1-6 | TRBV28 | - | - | CASSLPLSSYNSPLHF | TGTGCCAGCAGCTTACCCCTTAGCTCCTATAATTCACCCCTCCACTTT
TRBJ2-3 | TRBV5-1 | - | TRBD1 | CASSLGYQNDRVDNTQYF | TGCGCCAGCAGCTTGGGTTACCAAAACGACAGGGTTGATAATACGCAGTATTTT
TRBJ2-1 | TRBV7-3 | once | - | CASSLVGPLGSEQFF | TGTGCCAGCAGCTTAGTTGGACCTCTGGGTAGTGAGCAGTTCTTC
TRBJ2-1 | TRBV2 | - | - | CASSEGRQYNEQFF | TGTGCCAGCAGTGAAGGCCGACAATACAATGAGCAGTTCTTC
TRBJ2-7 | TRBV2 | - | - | CASSSRPSLRATYEQYF | TGTGCCAGCAGTTCCCGCCCCTCTTTAAGAGCTACCTACGAGCAGTACTTC
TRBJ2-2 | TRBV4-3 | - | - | CASSQVNAARATGELFF | TGCGCCAGCAGCCAAGTAAATGCCGCACGTGCCACCGGGGAGCTGTTTTTT
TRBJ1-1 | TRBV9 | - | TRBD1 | CASSAQGFTEAFF | TGTGCCAGCAGCGCACAGGGGTTTACTGAAGCTTTCTTT
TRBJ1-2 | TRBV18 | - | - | CASSPTPYYYGYTF | TGTGCCAGCTCACCGACTCCATACTACTATGGCTACACCTTC
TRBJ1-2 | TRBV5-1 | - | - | CASSLGGSRANYGYTF | TGCGCCAGCAGCTTGGGTGGATCTAGAGCTAACTATGGCTACACCTTC
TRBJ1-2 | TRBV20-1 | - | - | CSAPYYGYTF | TGCAGTGCCCCCTATTATGGCTACACCTTC
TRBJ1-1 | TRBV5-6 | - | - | CASSLRSTEAFF | TGTGCCAGCAGCCTCAGGTCCACTGAAGCTTTCTTT
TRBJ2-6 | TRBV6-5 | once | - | CASSVSSGANVLTF | TGTGCCAGCAGTGTGAGCTCTGGGGCCAACGTCCTGACTTTC
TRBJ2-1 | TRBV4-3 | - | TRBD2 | CASSQAGASGGMNEQFF | TGCGCCAGCAGCCAAGCAGGGGCTAGCGGGGGTATGAATGAGCAGTTCTTC
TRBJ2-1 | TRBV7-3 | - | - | CASKQGSSADEQFF | TGTGCCAGCAAGCAGGGTTCTAGTGCTGATGAGCAGTTCTTC
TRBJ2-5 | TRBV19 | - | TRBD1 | CASSTGTDLQETQYF | TGTGCCAGTAGTACCGGGACAGACCTACAAGAGACCCAGTACTTC
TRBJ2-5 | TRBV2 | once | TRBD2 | CASSEGVTSFLGQETQYF | TGTGCCAGCAGTGAAGGGGTGACTAGCTTTTTGGGCCAAGAGACCCAGTACTTC
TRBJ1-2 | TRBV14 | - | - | CASSQERTARGGYTF | TGTGCCAGCAGCCAAGAACGGACCGCGAGGGGCGGCTACACCTTC
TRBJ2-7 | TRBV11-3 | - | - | CASSLAGNEQYF | TGTGCCAGCAGCTTAGCAGGTAACGAGCAGTACTTC
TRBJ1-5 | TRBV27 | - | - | CASSPISSNQPQHF | TGTGCCAGCAGTCCAATTTCTAGCAATCAGCCCCAGCATTTT
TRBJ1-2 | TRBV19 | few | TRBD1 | CASSTGGVDGYTF | TGTGCCAGTAGCACAGGGGGCGTAGATGGCTACACCTTC
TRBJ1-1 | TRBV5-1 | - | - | CASRSQNMNTEAFF | TGCGCCAGCAGGTCCCAGAACATGAACACTGAAGCTTTCTTT
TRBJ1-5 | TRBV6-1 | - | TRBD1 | CASSDGRGLHQPQHF | TGTGCCAGCAGTGACGGCAGGGGGCTTCATCAGCCCCAGCATTTT
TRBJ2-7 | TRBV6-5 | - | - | CASSWGYEQYF | TGTGCCAGCAGTTGGGGTTACGAGCAGTACTTC
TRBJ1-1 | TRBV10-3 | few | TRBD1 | CAIGRDRDMNTEAFF | TGTGCCATCGGTCGAGACAGGGACATGAACACTGAAGCTTTCTTT
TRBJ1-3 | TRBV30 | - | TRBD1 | CAWSVDRASGNTIYF | TGTGCCTGGAGTGTGGACAGGGCCTCTGGAAACACCATATATTTT
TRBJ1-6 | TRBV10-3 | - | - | CAIRGAANSPLHF | TGTGCCATCAGGGGAGCGGCCAATTCACCCCTCCACTTT
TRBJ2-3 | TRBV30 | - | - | CAWRRQAQTDTQYF | TGTGCCTGGAGGAGACAGGCCCAGACAGATACGCAGTATTTT
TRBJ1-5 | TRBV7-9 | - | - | CASSRNGNQPQHF | TGTGCCAGCAGCCGGAATGGAAATCAGCCCCAGCATTTT
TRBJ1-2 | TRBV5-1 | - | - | CASSFPDSYGYTF | TGCGCCAGCAGCTTTCCCGACAGCTATGGCTACACCTTC
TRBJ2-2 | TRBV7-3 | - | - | CASSLRGNTGELFF | TGTGCCAGCAGCTTAAGGGGTAACACCGGGGAGCTGTTTTTT
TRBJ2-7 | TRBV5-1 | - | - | CASSLPGLSLEQYF | TGCGCCAGCAGCCTTCCGGGACTGTCTCTCGAGCAGTACTTC
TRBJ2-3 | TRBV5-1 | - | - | CASSPTGGSTDTQYF | TGCGCCAGCAGCCCAACGGGGGGCAGCACAGATACGCAGTATTTT
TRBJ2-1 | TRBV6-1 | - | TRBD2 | CASSEASGGYNEQFF | TGTGCCAGCAGTGAAGCTAGCGGGGGCTACAATGAGCAGTTCTTC
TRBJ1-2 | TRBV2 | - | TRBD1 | CASSEATGVSGYTF | TGTGCCAGCAGTGAAGCAACAGGGGTTAGTGGCTACACCTTC
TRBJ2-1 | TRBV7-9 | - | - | CASSLGDRSYNEQFF | TGTGCCAGCAGCTTAGGGGACCGTTCCTACAATGAGCAGTTCTTC
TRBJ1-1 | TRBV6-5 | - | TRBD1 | CASSSTGYREAFF | TGTGCCAGCAGCTCGACAGGGTATAGGGAAGCTTTCTTT
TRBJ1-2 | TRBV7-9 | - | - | CASSLVSRSGNYGYTF | TGTGCCAGCAGCTTAGTATCTCGGTCTGGTAACTATGGCTACACCTTC
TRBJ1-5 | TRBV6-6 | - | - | CASTGQEKYSNQPQHF | TGTGCCAGCACGGGCCAAGAAAAGTATAGCAATCAGCCCCAGCATTTT
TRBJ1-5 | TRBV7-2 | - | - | CASSPRGWGQPQHF | TGTGCCAGCAGCCCCCGGGGTTGGGGTCAGCCCCAGCATTTT
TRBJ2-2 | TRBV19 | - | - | CASSWGNTGELFF | TGTGCCAGTAGTTGGGGGAACACCGGGGAGCTGTTTTTT
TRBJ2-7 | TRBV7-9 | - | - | CASSFTPYEQYF | TGTGCCAGCAGCTTCACCCCCTACGAGCAGTACTTC